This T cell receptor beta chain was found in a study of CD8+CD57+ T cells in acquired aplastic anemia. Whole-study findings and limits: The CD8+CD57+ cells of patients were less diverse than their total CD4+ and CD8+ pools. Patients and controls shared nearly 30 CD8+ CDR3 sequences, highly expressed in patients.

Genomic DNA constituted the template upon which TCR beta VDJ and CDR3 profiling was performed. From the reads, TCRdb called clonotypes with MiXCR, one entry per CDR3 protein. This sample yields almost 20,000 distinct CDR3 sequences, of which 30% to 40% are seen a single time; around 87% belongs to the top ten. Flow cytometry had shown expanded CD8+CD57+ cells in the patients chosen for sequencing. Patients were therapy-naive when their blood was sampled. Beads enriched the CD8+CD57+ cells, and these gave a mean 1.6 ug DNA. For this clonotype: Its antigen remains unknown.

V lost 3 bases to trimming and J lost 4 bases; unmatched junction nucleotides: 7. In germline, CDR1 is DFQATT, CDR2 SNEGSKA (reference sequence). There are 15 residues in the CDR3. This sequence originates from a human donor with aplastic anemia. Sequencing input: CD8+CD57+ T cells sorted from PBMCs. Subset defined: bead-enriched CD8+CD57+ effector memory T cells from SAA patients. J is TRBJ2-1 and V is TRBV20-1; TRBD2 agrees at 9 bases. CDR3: CSARMSGGMYNEQFF. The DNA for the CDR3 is TGCAGTGCTAGGATGAGCGGGGGGATGTACAATGAGCAGTTCTTC.